Below, one T cell receptor beta chain is given with its context. The clone's antigen remains unknown. No base quality information exists; no much larger clone differs at one position. The CDR3 regions of human TCRbeta chains were subjected to immunosequencing. As for how the authors treated the data: Repertoire TCRs were checked for matches against a reference library of SARS-CoV-2-specific TCRs that had been generated using the MIRA antigen-specificity platform. Breadth was defined as the fraction of unique TCRs that were SARS-CoV-2-associated, and depth was defined as the fraction of total T cells that were SARS-CoV-2-associated. Using the MIRA data, each spike-specific TCR was mapped to the spike region that the TCR reacts to and placed in a CD4 or CD8 class. Log10-transformed breadth and depth values were compared by one-way ANOVA with Sidak's multiple comparisons tests. TCRdb's version of the immuneACCESS table is confined to in-frame rearrangements and falls short of the full clone set. An unresolved V gene accounts for under half of the shortfall where checked; the remainder is of unknown origin. V, J and clone size were drawn from that table, and D and trimming were deduced from the DNA. Here the sample has 69,000 or so clones; roughly 91% occur a single time. Of the sample, more than 4% falls within the top ten clones.

From the cysteine up to the phenylalanine, the CDR3 has a length of 15 residues. Of the read, only the CDR3 DNA is kept; its 45 bases are in frame from base 1. CDR1 and CDR2, per the germline V gene, are SNHLY and FYNNEI. Cut back by 6 bases and 6 bases, the V and J ends lie 17 bases apart. These data are taken from a study of T cell responses to AZD1222 COVID-19 vaccine (dated by TCRdb to the early 2020s). In terms of the full investigation: A total of just over 230 trial participants underwent TCR sequencing, of whom under 220 had received two doses of AZD1222 and around 25 had received two doses of the MenACWY control vaccine. Enrollment into the trials was organized by age into subgroups of 18-55, 56-69 and 70-plus years, and those subgroups contained approximately 150, 30 and 60 TCR-sequenced participants, respectively.

Study-wide findings and limitations: After two AZD1222 doses, both the breadth and the depth of spike-specific TCRs were significantly higher than at day 0 and than in MenACWY recipients. In the small 56-69-year group, the increase in depth fell short of significance, most likely because of low power. Because no day 14 peak-response samples were available, repertoires were characterized only after the peak T cell response. The vaccine-associated CD4 TCRs covered the entire spike protein, and the dominant responses fell in regions 160-218 and 743-854. Reportedly, almost half of the unique spike-specific TCRs recognized epitopes lying outside the regions that are mutated in the B.1.351 and B.1.1.7 variants. Conclusions about previously exposed vaccinees were limited because only a handful of AZD1222 recipients were SARS-CoV-2 seropositive at baseline. Participants were mostly white British, with more females than males. The authors suggested clonal diversity may have been underestimated.

Sample time point, as interpreted from the label and publication: about 28 days (+/-7) after the second vaccine dose. The treatment or condition label of this sample denotes: meningococcal conjugate vaccine given as trial control. The vaccinee samples were drawn from two UK trials, COV001 and COV002, one of which was a single-blind randomized controlled phase 2/3 trial testing AZD1222 (ChAdOx1 nCoV-19) in healthy adults. Trial participant PBMC samples were collected at day 0 and day 28 after the second dose for TCRbeta chain sequencing. This specimen was peripheral blood, taken 28 days after the second dose of the MenACWY control vaccine. The clonotype was recovered from an adult who received the MenACWY meningococcal vaccine as a control. The chain is made from TRBV2 and TRBJ1-4; TRBD1 is possibly the D segment (6 matching bases). CDR3 sequence: CASSDYRAGDEKLFF. The bases are TGTGCCAGCAGCGACTACAGGGCCGGGGATGAAAAACTGTTTTTT.